The 9 T cell receptor beta chains reported below all come from one sample, sequenced in a study of blood T cell repertoires in COVID-19. Libraries were prepared by immunoSEQ multiplex PCR; TCRdb keeps only in-frame clonotypes and omits some of them. The table lists approximately 250,000 clones, 88% of them singletons. Sequenced: PBMCs or T cells enriched from blood (not recorded which). Source of these receptors: a woman aged 25-40 years who had recovered from COVID-19.

This sequence joins TRBV28 and TRBJ2-7; D is possibly TRBD1 (6 bases). V was trimmed by 4 bases and J by 5 bases, leaving 21 bases between them. The CDR3 contains 16 residues. Germline-derived CDR1 and CDR2 are MDHEN and SYDVKM. For the CDR3, the DNA is TGTGCCAGCAGTTCCTATGGACAGTCAGCAGCACACGAGCAGTACTTC. Translating gives CASSSYGQSAAHEQYF. The full variable domain, with the rest looked up from reference TRBV28 and TRBJ2-7, is DVKVTQSSRYLVKRTGEKVFLECVQDMDHENMFWYRQDPGLGLRLIYFSYDVKMKEKGDIPEGYSVSREKKERFSLILESASTNQTSMYLCASSSYGQSAAHEQYFGPGTRLTVT.

The chain links TRBV18 to TRBJ1-2, with D unresolved. With 2 bases removed from V and 7 bases from J, the gap between germline ends came to 14 bases. The CDR3 is 14 amino acids. The germline V gene encodes CDR1 KGHSH and CDR2 LQKENI. The CDR3 region is CASSPDLQGSGYTF. The CDR3 nucleotides are TGTGCCAGCTCACCAGACCTACAAGGGAGTGGCTACACCTTC. Supplemented by reference TRBV18 and TRBJ1-2, the full variable domain reads NAGVMQNPRHLVRRRGQEARLRCSPMKGHSHVYWYRQLPEEGLKFMVYLQKENIIDESGMPKERFSAEFPKEGPSILRIQQVVRGDSAAYFCASSPDLQGSGYTFGSGTRLTVV.

The CDR3 nucleotides read TGTGCCAGCAGCTTTGGTGGGGGCGCAGATACGCAGTATTTT. Translated, it gives CASSFGGGADTQYF. The chain carries TRBV28 and TRBJ2-3, with a possible D match to TRBD1 (6 bases). Germline-derived CDR1 and CDR2 are MDHEN and SYDVKM. The CDR3 is 14 residues long. Trimming shortened V by 6 bases and J by 4 bases, and 14 bases separated the two germline ends.

The rearrangement joins TRBV28 to TRBJ1-4; 12 nucleotides agree with TRBD1. CDR3 length equals 16 residues. CDR1 and CDR2 from the germline V gene are MDHEN and SYDVKM. The junction had 8 bases not matched to a gene; V was cut back by 5 bases and J by 7 bases. CDR3 residues: CASSEPGQGASEKLFF. CDR3 coding DNA: TGTGCCAGCAGTGAGCCGGGACAGGGGGCGTCTGAAAAACTGTTTTTT. The full variable domain, rest sourced from reference TRBV28 and TRBJ1-4, is DVKVTQSSRYLVKRTGEKVFLECVQDMDHENMFWYRQDPGLGLRLIYFSYDVKMKEKGDIPEGYSVSREKKERFSLILESASTNQTSMYLCASSEPGQGASEKLFFGSGTQLSVL.

This clone has a single count. In DNA form, the CDR3 reads TGTGCCTGGAGTGTACAGGGGGGTTTTGGAAACACCATATATTTT. Protein product: CAWSVQGGFGNTIYF. This chain connects TRBV30 to TRBJ1-3; TRBD1 matches at 8 bases. V trimming: 0 bases; J trimming: 3 bases; junction bases outside the gene matches: 4. This CDR3 is built from 15 residues. The germline gives CDR1 GTSNPN, CDR2 SVGIG (reference sequence). The complete variable domain, with remaining parts taken from reference TRBV30 and TRBJ1-3, reads SQTIHQWPATLVQPVGSPLSLECTVEGTSNPNLYWYRQAAGRGLQLLFYSVGIGQISSEVPQNLSASRPQDRQFILSSKKLLLSDSGFYLCAWSVQGGFGNTIYFGEGSWLTVV.

Only one count was recorded for this clone. Other DNA sequences in the sample encode the same CDR3. This chain connects TRBV5-1 to TRBJ2-3; 11 positions match TRBD2. Germline V lookup: CDR1 SGHRS, CDR2 YFSETQ. This CDR3 is built from 14 residues. After removal of 4 bases from V and 3 bases from J, the junction contained 1 base not matched to a gene. In nucleotides, the CDR3 is TGCGCCAGCAGCCTAGCGGGGGGTACAGATACGCAGTATTTT. Translation gives CASSLAGGTDTQYF.

For the CDR3, the DNA is TGTGCCAGTAGTCTCCTAGCGGGAGCTTACAATGAGCAGTTCTTC. This gives the protein CASSLLAGAYNEQFF. This chain uses TRBV19 with TRBJ2-1; 10 positions match TRBD2. Trimming removed 5 bases from V and 4 bases from J; junction bases left unmatched: 5. CDR1 is LNHDA and CDR2 is SQIVND in the germline V gene (reference sequence). This CDR3 region has 15 residues.

This clone appeared once. This rearrangement joins TRBV19 to TRBJ1-4; perhaps TRBD1 as D (6 bases). Trimming took 6 bases from V and 5 from J, leaving 13 bases between them. The length of the CDR3 is 14 residues. Looked up from germline, CDR1 is LNHDA and CDR2 is SQIVND (reference sequence). The CDR3 sequence: CASRGSGGNEKLFF. The DNA of the CDR3 is TGTGCCAGTAGGGGCTCGGGGGGCAATGAAAAACTGTTTTTT.

The CDR3 DNA reads TGCAGCGTTGAAGAGAGGGTAGGAGAGGCGACGAACACTGAAGCTTTCTTT. Its translation is CSVEERVGEATNTEAFF. The chain employs TRBV29-1 and TRBJ1-1; D not certain. Trimming took off 0 bases at V and 1 base at J, with 18 bases between the two ends. The CDR3 covers 17 residues. Germline loops: CDR1 SQVTM, CDR2 ANQGSEA.